Listed below are T cell receptor beta chains from one sample, sequenced in a study of identical twins. TCRdb recomputed calls from the 5' RACE reads with MiXCR, one row per CDR3 protein. Of approximately 410,000 distinct CDR3 sequences in the sample, around 18% are singletons; the top ten hold roughly 12%. The sequenced material came from naive T cells sorted from blood. These receptors all come from a man over 45 in good health. CDR3s include the opening cysteine and the closing phenylalanine or tryptophan. D genes are given only for firm matches. Size values are once, few and many counts, or a class for expanded clones, and some rows have none.

V gene: TRBV18; clone size: .; D gene: .; J gene: TRBJ2-7; CDR3 DNA: TGTGCCAGCTCACCACAGCGCGGGGAGTACGAGCAGTACTTC; CDR3 protein: CASSPQRGEYEQYF
V gene: TRBV5-1; clone size: many; D gene: .; J gene: TRBJ2-7; CDR3 DNA: TGCGCCAGCACCCCGACAGAAGTCTCCTACGAGCAGTACTTC; CDR3 protein: CASTPTEVSYEQYF
V gene: TRBV5-1; clone size: .; D gene: TRBD2; J gene: TRBJ2-5; CDR3 DNA: TGCGCCAGCAGGGGACTAGCGGAAGAGACCCAGTACTTC; CDR3 protein: CASRGLAEETQYF
V gene: TRBV6-2/TRBV6-3; clone size: .; D gene: TRBD2; J gene: TRBJ2-1; CDR3 DNA: TGTGCCAGCAGTTCGCGGACTAGCAGCTCCTACAATGAGCAGTTCTTC; CDR3 protein: CASSSRTSSSYNEQFF
V gene: TRBV10-3; clone size: few; D gene: TRBD2; J gene: TRBJ2-1; CDR3 DNA: TGTGCCTCTTTTATGAAGGCCCCGGAGGGCGGGAGTTCCTACAATGAGCAGTTCTTC; CDR3 protein: CASFMKAPEGGSSYNEQFF
V gene: TRBV12-3/TRBV12-4; clone size: .; D gene: TRBD1; J gene: TRBJ2-1; CDR3 DNA: TGTGCCAGCAGGGCACAGGGGAGTCGATCCTACAATGAGCAGTTCTTC; CDR3 protein: CASRAQGSRSYNEQFF
V gene: TRBV20-1; clone size: few; D gene: TRBD2; J gene: TRBJ2-1; CDR3 DNA: TGCAGTGCTAGAGATCCGGGACTAGCGGGAGGGCCTCTCCGTAATGAGCAGTTCTTC; CDR3 protein: CSARDPGLAGGPLRNEQFF
V gene: TRBV12-3/TRBV12-4; clone size: .; D gene: TRBD1; J gene: TRBJ2-1; CDR3 DNA: TGTGCCAGCAGTCGAAGCGGGACAGGGCCGTCCGGTGAGCAGTTCTTC; CDR3 protein: CASSRSGTGPSGEQFF
V gene: TRBV6-2/TRBV6-3; clone size: few; D gene: .; J gene: TRBJ1-1; CDR3 DNA: TGTGCCAGCAGTTCCACAGGGTTTAGAGCTTTCTTT; CDR3 protein: CASSSTGFRAFF
V gene: TRBV24-1; clone size: few; D gene: .; J gene: TRBJ1-2; CDR3 DNA: TGTGCCACCAGTGATTGGACATCGGCTGATGGCTACACCTTC; CDR3 protein: CATSDWTSADGYTF
V gene: TRBV5-1; clone size: once; D gene: TRBD1; J gene: TRBJ1-1; CDR3 DNA: TGCGCCAGCAGCACCCTACAGGGGGAAGCTTTCTTT; CDR3 protein: CASSTLQGEAFF
V gene: TRBV5-1; clone size: few; D gene: TRBD2; J gene: TRBJ2-3; CDR3 DNA: TGCGCCAGCAGCTTGATGGGACTAGCGGGCGTTAGCACAGATACGCAGTATTTT; CDR3 protein: CASSLMGLAGVSTDTQYF
V gene: TRBV10-3; clone size: .; D gene: TRBD1; J gene: TRBJ1-1; CDR3 DNA: TGTGCCATCAGTCCAACCGCGGGACAGCGGAACACTGAAGCTTTCTTT; CDR3 protein: CAISPTAGQRNTEAFF
V gene: TRBV11-2; clone size: .; D gene: .; J gene: TRBJ1-1; CDR3 DNA: TGTGCCAGCAGCTCGGACCGAACGGGCACTGAAGCTTTCTTT; CDR3 protein: CASSSDRTGTEAFF
V gene: TRBV29-1; clone size: many; D gene: TRBD1; J gene: TRBJ1-2; CDR3 DNA: TGCAGCGTTGAGGACAGGAACCCATATGGCTACACCTTC; CDR3 protein: CSVEDRNPYGYTF
V gene: TRBV20-1; clone size: .; D gene: TRBD2; J gene: TRBJ2-4; CDR3 DNA: TGCAGTGCTCCGCTAGCGGGGGGGCGAGGGGCCAAAAACATTCAGTACTTC; CDR3 protein: CSAPLAGGRGAKNIQYF
V gene: TRBV28; clone size: many; D gene: .; J gene: TRBJ2-7; CDR3 DNA: TGTGCCAGCAGGGCCGGGAGCTCAGTTAGGGAGCAGTACTTC; CDR3 protein: CASRAGSSVREQYF
V gene: TRBV20-1; clone size: few; D gene: TRBD1; J gene: TRBJ1-6; CDR3 DNA: TGCAGTGCTCGGCAGGGGGCGCAGAGTTCACCCCTCCACTTT; CDR3 protein: CSARQGAQSSPLHF
V gene: TRBV20-1; clone size: .; D gene: .; J gene: TRBJ2-1; CDR3 DNA: TGCAGTGCTAGTTTCGGTGATGAGCAGTTCTTC; CDR3 protein: CSASFGDEQFF
V gene: TRBV5-5; clone size: few; D gene: .; J gene: TRBJ1-5; CDR3 DNA: TGTGCCAGCAGCTTCTCTGAAGCAAAGAATCAGCCCCAGCATTTT; CDR3 protein: CASSFSEAKNQPQHF
V gene: TRBV6-2/TRBV6-3; clone size: few; D gene: .; J gene: TRBJ1-2; CDR3 DNA: TGTGCCAGCAGTTATGGCGTCTATGGCTACACCTTC; CDR3 protein: CASSYGVYGYTF
V gene: TRBV28; clone size: few; D gene: .; J gene: TRBJ2-1; CDR3 DNA: TGTGCCAGCAGTTCCCCCGGGGGACAATACAATGAGCAGTTCTTC; CDR3 protein: CASSSPGGQYNEQFF
V gene: TRBV20-1; clone size: .; D gene: TRBD2; J gene: TRBJ2-3; CDR3 DNA: TGCAGTGCACCGAGACTAGCTCCAGATACGCAGTATTTT; CDR3 protein: CSAPRLAPDTQYF
V gene: TRBV23-1; clone size: .; D gene: .; J gene: TRBJ2-1; CDR3 DNA: TGCGCCAGCAGTCAATCGATCGTCGCAGCCCTCGGCAATGAGCAGTTCTTC; CDR3 protein: CASSQSIVAALGNEQFF
V gene: TRBV20-1; clone size: few; D gene: TRBD2; J gene: TRBJ2-7; CDR3 DNA: TGCAGTGCTCGCGGACTAGCGGGAGCCTACGAGCAGTACTTC; CDR3 protein: CSARGLAGAYEQYF
V gene: TRBV27; clone size: .; D gene: TRBD1; J gene: TRBJ1-4; CDR3 DNA: TGTGCCAGCAGTTTGGTGACAGGGAAGGGTGAAAAACTGTTTTTT; CDR3 protein: CASSLVTGKGEKLFF
V gene: TRBV5-1; clone size: few; D gene: .; J gene: TRBJ1-2; CDR3 DNA: TGCGCCAGCAGCATAGGGACGGACTCTTATGGCTACACCTTC; CDR3 protein: CASSIGTDSYGYTF
V gene: TRBV4-1; clone size: .; D gene: .; J gene: TRBJ2-3; CDR3 DNA: TGCGCCAGCAGCCAAGAAGGCAGCACAGATACGCAGTATTTT; CDR3 protein: CASSQEGSTDTQYF
V gene: TRBV6-5; clone size: many; D gene: .; J gene: TRBJ2-7; CDR3 DNA: TGTGCCAGCAGTTACGACGGTGGCGGGGTAGCCTACGAGCAGTACTTC; CDR3 protein: CASSYDGGGVAYEQYF
V gene: TRBV5-1; clone size: many; D gene: TRBD1; J gene: TRBJ2-1; CDR3 DNA: TGCGCCAGCAGCTCCCTAAGAACAGGGGGGTCCTACAATGAGCAGTTCTTC; CDR3 protein: CASSSLRTGGSYNEQFF
V gene: TRBV7-6; clone size: few; D gene: TRBD1; J gene: TRBJ2-7; CDR3 DNA: TGTGCCAGCAGCTTAGGGGACAGGGAGGGTGGTAAGGCGTTCGAGCAGTACTTC; CDR3 protein: CASSLGDREGGKAFEQYF
V gene: TRBV6-1; clone size: many; D gene: TRBD1; J gene: TRBJ1-2; CDR3 DNA: TGTGCCAGCAGTGTAATTCGGGGGCAGGGGGCGGCTGGCTACACCTTC; CDR3 protein: CASSVIRGQGAAGYTF
V gene: TRBV12-3/TRBV12-4; clone size: .; D gene: TRBD1; J gene: TRBJ1-6; CDR3 DNA: TGTGCCAGCAGTTGGGGGACAGGGGGGAATTCACCCCTCCACTTT; CDR3 protein: CASSWGTGGNSPLHF
V gene: TRBV20-1; clone size: .; D gene: .; J gene: TRBJ2-7; CDR3 DNA: TGCAGTGCTAGAGATCCGAGGGTCCGAGCGGGCTACGAGCAGTACTTC; CDR3 protein: CSARDPRVRAGYEQYF
V gene: TRBV20-1; clone size: .; D gene: TRBD2; J gene: TRBJ2-1; CDR3 DNA: TGCAGTGCTTACTCAGGACTAGTGGGAATCGGGGATGAGCAGTTCTTC; CDR3 protein: CSAYSGLVGIGDEQFF
V gene: TRBV7-9; clone size: .; D gene: .; J gene: TRBJ2-2; CDR3 DNA: TGTGCCAGCAGCAGCGTTGCGAGCACCGGGGAGCTGTTTTTT; CDR3 protein: CASSSVASTGELFF
V gene: TRBV7-9; clone size: .; D gene: TRBD1; J gene: TRBJ2-7; CDR3 DNA: TGTGCCAGCACCCGAGGGGGCTCCTCCTACGAGCAGTACTTC; CDR3 protein: CASTRGGSSYEQYF
V gene: TRBV6-1; clone size: few; D gene: .; J gene: TRBJ1-4; CDR3 DNA: TGTGCCAGCAGTGAAGAAGGACGACGGGCTAATGAAAAACTGTTTTTT; CDR3 protein: CASSEEGRRANEKLFF
V gene: TRBV7-3; clone size: .; D gene: TRBD2; J gene: TRBJ2-3; CDR3 DNA: TGTGCCAGCAGCTTCTCCGGGACTACCCAGAGAGCGCAGTATTTT; CDR3 protein: CASSFSGTTQRAQYF
V gene: TRBV5-1; clone size: .; D gene: TRBD1; J gene: TRBJ2-7; CDR3 DNA: TGCGCCAGCAGGACCCAAGGGGGCACCTACGAGCAGTACTTC; CDR3 protein: CASRTQGGTYEQYF
V gene: TRBV20-1; clone size: few; D gene: TRBD2; J gene: TRBJ2-7; CDR3 DNA: TGCAGTGCTAGAGTGTCCTCAGGGGGCTCTTTGACTAGCGGGGGGACCTACGAGCAGTACTTC; CDR3 protein: CSARVSSGGSLTSGGTYEQYF
V gene: TRBV9; clone size: .; D gene: .; J gene: TRBJ2-2; CDR3 DNA: TGTGCCAGCAGCGTAGCTGCAGGTGTCGGAACCGGGGAGCTGTTTTTT; CDR3 protein: CASSVAAGVGTGELFF
V gene: TRBV9; clone size: .; D gene: TRBD2; J gene: TRBJ2-1; CDR3 DNA: TGTGCCAGCAGCGTAGAACTAGCGGGAGTCCGCCAGTTCTTC; CDR3 protein: CASSVELAGVRQFF
V gene: TRBV5-1; clone size: .; D gene: .; J gene: TRBJ2-2; CDR3 DNA: TGCGCCAGCAGCTTTTCAGGGTACACCGGGGAGCTGTTTTTT; CDR3 protein: CASSFSGYTGELFF
V gene: TRBV7-9; clone size: .; D gene: .; J gene: TRBJ2-1; CDR3 DNA: TGTGCCAGCAGCTTAGACGTGGTGAGCTCCTACAATGAGCAGTTCTTC; CDR3 protein: CASSLDVVSSYNEQFF
V gene: TRBV20-1; clone size: few; D gene: .; J gene: TRBJ1-1; CDR3 DNA: TGCAGTGCTAGATGGGGAGTGGACACTGAAGCTTTCTTT; CDR3 protein: CSARWGVDTEAFF
V gene: TRBV7-2; clone size: many; D gene: .; J gene: TRBJ1-1; CDR3 DNA: TGTGCCAGCAGCCCCAGGGGTATGAACACTGAAGCTTTCTTT; CDR3 protein: CASSPRGMNTEAFF
V gene: TRBV5-6; clone size: .; D gene: .; J gene: TRBJ2-2; CDR3 DNA: TGTGCCAGCAGCTTGGTTGGGAAGAACACCGGGGAGCTGTTTTTT; CDR3 protein: CASSLVGKNTGELFF
V gene: TRBV12-3/TRBV12-4; clone size: many; D gene: TRBD1; J gene: TRBJ1-1; CDR3 DNA: TGTGCCAGCAGTTCTCCCCTACAGGGGGCAAACACTGAAGCTTTCTTT; CDR3 protein: CASSSPLQGANTEAFF
V gene: TRBV28; clone size: many; D gene: .; J gene: TRBJ2-1; CDR3 DNA: TGTGCCAGCAGTTTAAGGCCTACCCTTAAGGATGAGCAGTTCTTC; CDR3 protein: CASSLRPTLKDEQFF
V gene: TRBV29-1; clone size: few; D gene: .; J gene: TRBJ2-3; CDR3 DNA: TGCAGCGACCTCGATTACACAGATACGCAGTATTTT; CDR3 protein: CSDLDYTDTQYF
V gene: TRBV12-3/TRBV12-4; clone size: few; D gene: .; J gene: TRBJ1-6; CDR3 DNA: TGTGCCAGCAAGAACCCAGGGTATTATAATTCACCCCTCCACTTT; CDR3 protein: CASKNPGYYNSPLHF
V gene: TRBV6-1; clone size: .; D gene: .; J gene: TRBJ2-5; CDR3 DNA: TGTGCCAGCAAGGGTCTTCCGGCTGGGGGACAAGAGACCCAGTACTTC; CDR3 protein: CASKGLPAGGQETQYF
V gene: TRBV7-9; clone size: few; D gene: .; J gene: TRBJ1-5; CDR3 DNA: TGTGCCAGCAGCTTTGGGGTTAATCAGCCCCAGCATTTT; CDR3 protein: CASSFGVNQPQHF
V gene: TRBV29-1; clone size: .; D gene: TRBD1; J gene: TRBJ1-1; CDR3 DNA: TGCAGCCAGGAGGCCCGGGACAGGGGGCGAGGAACTGAAGCTTTCTTT; CDR3 protein: CSQEARDRGRGTEAFF
V gene: TRBV5-6; clone size: .; D gene: TRBD1; J gene: TRBJ1-2; CDR3 DNA: TGTGCCAGCAGCCAGAAGTCCGGGACAGAAAACTATGGCTACACCTTC; CDR3 protein: CASSQKSGTENYGYTF
V gene: TRBV12-3/TRBV12-4; clone size: .; D gene: .; J gene: TRBJ2-3; CDR3 DNA: TGTGCCAGCAGCCGGATGGCGGATACGCAGTATTTT; CDR3 protein: CASSRMADTQYF
V gene: TRBV20-1; clone size: few; D gene: .; J gene: TRBJ2-2; CDR3 DNA: TGCAGTGCCCCCGGTATAGACACCGGGGAGCTGTTTTTT; CDR3 protein: CSAPGIDTGELFF
V gene: TRBV12-3/TRBV12-4; clone size: .; D gene: TRBD2; J gene: TRBJ2-1; CDR3 DNA: TGTGCCAGCAGTACCGCTAGCGGGAGGATCAATGAGCAGTTCTTC; CDR3 protein: CASSTASGRINEQFF
V gene: TRBV7-2; clone size: many; D gene: .; J gene: TRBJ1-1; CDR3 DNA: TGTGCCAGCAGCGTCTCAACGACACCGAACACTGAAGCTTTCTTT; CDR3 protein: CASSVSTTPNTEAFF